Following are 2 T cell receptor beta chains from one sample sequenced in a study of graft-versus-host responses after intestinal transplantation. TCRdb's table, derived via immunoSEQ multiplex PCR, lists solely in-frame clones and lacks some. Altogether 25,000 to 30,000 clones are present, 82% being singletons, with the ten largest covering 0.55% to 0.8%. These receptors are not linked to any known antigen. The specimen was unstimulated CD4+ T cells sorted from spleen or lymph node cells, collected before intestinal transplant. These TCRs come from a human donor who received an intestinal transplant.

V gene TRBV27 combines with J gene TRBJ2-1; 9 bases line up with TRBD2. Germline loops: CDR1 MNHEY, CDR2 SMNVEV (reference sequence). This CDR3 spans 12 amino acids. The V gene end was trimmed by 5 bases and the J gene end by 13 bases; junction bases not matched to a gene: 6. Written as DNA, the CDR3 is TGTGCCAGCAGTACAGCGGGAGGTATCCAGTTCTTC. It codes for CASSTAGGIQFF.

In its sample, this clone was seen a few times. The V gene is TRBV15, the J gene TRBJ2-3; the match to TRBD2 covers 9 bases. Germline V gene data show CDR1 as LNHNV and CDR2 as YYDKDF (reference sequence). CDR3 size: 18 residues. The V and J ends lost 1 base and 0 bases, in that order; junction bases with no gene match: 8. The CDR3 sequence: CATSRVPWAGGSTDTQYF. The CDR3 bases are TGTGCCACCAGCAGAGTACCCTGGGCGGGGGGGAGCACAGATACGCAGTATTTT.